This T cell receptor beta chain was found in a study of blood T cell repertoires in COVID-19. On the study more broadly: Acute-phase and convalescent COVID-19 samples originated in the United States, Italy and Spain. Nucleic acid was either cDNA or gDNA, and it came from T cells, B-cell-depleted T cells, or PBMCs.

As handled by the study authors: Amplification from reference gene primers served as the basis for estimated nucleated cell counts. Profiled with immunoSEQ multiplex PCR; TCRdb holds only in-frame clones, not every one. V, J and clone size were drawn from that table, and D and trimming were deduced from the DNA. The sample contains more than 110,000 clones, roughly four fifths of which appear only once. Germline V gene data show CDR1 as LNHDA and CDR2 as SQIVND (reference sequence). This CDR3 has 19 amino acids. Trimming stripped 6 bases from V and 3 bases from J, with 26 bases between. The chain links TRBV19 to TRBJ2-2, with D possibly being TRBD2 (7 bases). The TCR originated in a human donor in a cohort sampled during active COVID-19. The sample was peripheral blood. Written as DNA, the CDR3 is TGTGCCAGTAGGCCCATGGGGGGGGCGCGATATGAGGACACCGGGGAGCTGTTTTTT. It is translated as CASRPMGGARYEDTGELFF.